The 10 T cell receptor beta chains below come from one sample, sequenced in a study of vaccination effects on CD4 cells after COVID-19. Viral peptide pools were used in the ViraFEST assay to expand antigen-specific CD4+ T cells, and sequencing came afterward. Investigators separated out CD4+ T cells once less than 11 days of culture had passed. Nucleocapsid antibody tests were negative, and the vaccine recipients had no prior SARS-CoV-2 infection. Profiling relied on immunoSEQ multiplex PCR, and the TCRdb table lists in-frame clones only, not all of them. Of around 63,000 clones detected, approximately 75% appear once; the ten largest clones hold about 3.7%. Antigens for these TCRs are unknown. The sequenced sample was CD4+ T cells from PBMCs cultured with HCoV-OC43 spike peptides, obtained before COVID-19 vaccination. Subset here: HCoV-OC43 spike overlapping peptide pool stimulation. These receptors were collected from a human donor who received a COVID-19 vaccine.

This clone was counted once. The sample has other DNA sequences that encode this CDR3 too. The CDR3 loop reads CASSLAGGGETQYF. In nucleotides, the CDR3 is TGTGCCAGCAGCTTAGCGGGGGGCGGAGAGACCCAGTACTTC. The chain couples TRBV7-2 to TRBJ2-5, with D possibly called TRBD1 or TRBD2 (6 bases each). Germline values: CDR1 SGHTA, CDR2 FQGNSA. CDR3 length: 14 amino acids. V shed 0 bases and J shed 4 bases, with 9 bases lying between them.

This sequence joins TRBV19 and TRBJ2-5; TRBD1 matches at 12 bases. With 11 bases clipped from V and 4 bases from J, the junction kept 5 bases outside the gene matches. The CDR3 sequence is 13 residues long. Looked up from germline, CDR1 is LNHDA and CDR2 is SQIVND (reference sequence). The CDR3 is CAAGDRGRETQYF. The CDR3 DNA sequence: TGTGCCGCCGGGGACAGGGGGCGAGAGACCCAGTACTTC.

The V call is TRBV14, the J call TRBJ2-5, with D possibly TRBD2 on 6 matching bases. CDR3 length equals 13 residues. V was clipped by 4 bases and J by 5 bases, with 11 bases between them. CDR1 and CDR2 (germline): SGHDN, FVKESK. The DNA of the CDR3 is TGTGCCAGCAGCCGGGGACTTCTCGAGACCCAGTACTTC. It specifies CASSRGLLETQYF.

This chain joins TRBV12-3 or TRBV12-4 and TRBJ2-7; D call uncertain. The CDR3 consists of 11 residues. With 4 bases removed from V and 3 bases from J, the gap between germline ends came to 4 bases. In nucleotides, the CDR3 is TGTGCCAGCAGTTCAGGCTACGAGCAGTACGTC. Amino acids: CASSSGYEQYV.

The V gene is TRBV12-3 or TRBV12-4, the J gene TRBJ1-2; D is perhaps TRBD1 (6 bases). The CDR3 extends over 13 amino acids. The germline V and J ends were trimmed by 6 bases and 5 bases, with 13 bases remaining between them. The DNA for the CDR3 is TGTGCCAGCAGCCGAACAGGGTGGTATGGCTACACCTTC. It codes for CASSRTGWYGYTF.

J is TRBJ2-1 and V is TRBV18; possibly TRBD2 for D (5 bases). Trimming removed 4 bases at V and 0 bases at J, with 10 bases between. This CDR3 has 15 residues. Looked up from germline, CDR1 is KGHSH and CDR2 is LQKENI. The CDR3 region is CASSRLGVSYNEQFF. For the CDR3, the DNA is TGTGCCAGCTCACGGCTCGGGGTCTCCTACAATGAGCAGTTCTTC.

V gene TRBV15 combines with J gene TRBJ2-7, with D hard to call. Germline-derived CDR1 and CDR2 are LNHNV and YYDKDF (reference sequence). Trimming took off 0 bases at V and 6 bases at J, with 9 bases between the two ends. This CDR3 spans 13 amino acids. The CDR3 spells CATSRERVLEQYV. The CDR3 nucleotides are TGTGCCACCAGCAGAGAAAGGGTTCTCGAGCAGTACGTC.

The gene calls are TRBV3-1 (or the pseudogene TRBV3-2) and TRBJ1-6; 7 nucleotides align to TRBD1. Germline CDR1 is LGHDT and CDR2 is YNNKEL (reference sequence). The length of the CDR3 is 19 residues. Unmatched junction bases numbered 9, after V lost 1 base and J lost 0 bases. CDR3 coding DNA: TGTGCCAGCAGCCAAGTTTGGGGGGACAGTAGCTCCTATAATTCACCCCTCCACTTT. This sequence encodes CASSQVWGDSSSYNSPLHF.

The chain uses TRBV18 and TRBJ2-5; TRBD2 might be the D (7 bases). The V and J ends lost 3 bases and 1 base respectively, with 9 bases between them. Germline V gene data show CDR1 as KGHSH and CDR2 as LQKENI. The CDR3 loop spans 14 amino acids. The CDR3 protein is CASSPGGPQETQYF. The CDR3 DNA is TGTGCCAGCTCACCCGGGGGGCCCCAAGAGACCCAGTACTTC.

The V gene is TRBV14, the J gene TRBJ2-5; a weak D match, TRBD2 (6 bases). Trimming shortened V by 1 base and J by 1 base, and 10 bases separated the two germline ends. CDR3 size: 15 residues. Germline values: CDR1 SGHDN, CDR2 FVKESK. CDR3: CASSQAGVGQETQYF. The CDR3 DNA is TGTGCCAGCAGCCAAGCGGGGGTAGGCCAAGAGACCCAGTACTTC. The full variable domain, completed using reference TRBV14 and TRBJ2-5, is EAGVTQFPSHSVIEKGQTVTLRCDPISGHDNLYWYRRVMGKEIKFLLHFVKESKQDESGMPNNRFLAERTGGTYSTLKVQPAELEDSGVYFCASSQAGVGQETQYFGPGTRLLVL.